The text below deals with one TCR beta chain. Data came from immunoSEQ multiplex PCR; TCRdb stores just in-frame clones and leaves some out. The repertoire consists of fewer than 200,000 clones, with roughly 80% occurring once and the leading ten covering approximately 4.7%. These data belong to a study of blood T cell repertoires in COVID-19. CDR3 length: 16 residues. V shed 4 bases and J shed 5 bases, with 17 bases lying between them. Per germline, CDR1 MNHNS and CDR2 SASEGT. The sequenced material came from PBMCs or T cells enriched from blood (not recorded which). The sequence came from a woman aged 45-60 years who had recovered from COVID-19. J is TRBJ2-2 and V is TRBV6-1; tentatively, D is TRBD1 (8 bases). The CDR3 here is CASSALDRGGTGELFF. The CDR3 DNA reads TGTGCCAGCAGTGCCCTCGACAGGGGAGGGACCGGGGAGCTGTTTTTT.